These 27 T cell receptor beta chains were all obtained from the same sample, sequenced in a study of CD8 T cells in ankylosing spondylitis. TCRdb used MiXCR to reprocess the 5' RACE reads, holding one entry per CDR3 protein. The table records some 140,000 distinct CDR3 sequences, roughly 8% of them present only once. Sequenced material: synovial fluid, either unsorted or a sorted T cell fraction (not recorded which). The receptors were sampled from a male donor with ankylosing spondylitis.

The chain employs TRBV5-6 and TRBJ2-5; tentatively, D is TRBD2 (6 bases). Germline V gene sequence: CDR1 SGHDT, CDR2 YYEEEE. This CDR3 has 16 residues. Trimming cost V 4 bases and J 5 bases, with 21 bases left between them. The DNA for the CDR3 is TGTGCCAGCAGCCCCCCCGGGCTAGCGAGGGAGGAGACCCAGTACTTC. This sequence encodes CASSPPGLAREETQYF.

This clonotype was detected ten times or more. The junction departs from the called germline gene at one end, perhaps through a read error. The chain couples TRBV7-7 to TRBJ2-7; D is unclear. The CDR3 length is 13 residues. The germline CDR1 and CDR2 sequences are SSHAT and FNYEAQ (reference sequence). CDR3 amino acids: CASSLSPPSEQYF. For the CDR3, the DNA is TGTGCTAGCAGCTTAAGTCCTCCATCCGAGCAGTACTTC.

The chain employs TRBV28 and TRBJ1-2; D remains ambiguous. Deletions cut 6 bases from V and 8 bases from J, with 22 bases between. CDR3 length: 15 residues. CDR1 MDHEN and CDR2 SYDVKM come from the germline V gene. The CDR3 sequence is CASSATLTVVSGYTF. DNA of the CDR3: TGTGCCAGCAGCGCCACCCTTACAGTGGTGAGCGGCTACACCTTC.

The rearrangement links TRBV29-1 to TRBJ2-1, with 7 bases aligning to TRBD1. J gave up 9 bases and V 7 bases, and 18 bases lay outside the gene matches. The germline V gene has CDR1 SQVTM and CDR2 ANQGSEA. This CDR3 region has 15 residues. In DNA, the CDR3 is TGCAGCGCCTTATATAGGGACAGCGAGAGTGGTGAGCAGTTCTTC. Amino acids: CSALYRDSESGEQFF.

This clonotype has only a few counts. CDR3 residues: CASSAGAYNTEAFF. DNA of the CDR3: TGTGCCAGCAGCGCAGGGGCCTACAACACTGAAGCTTTCTTT. V is TRBV7-9 and J is TRBJ1-1, with a weak D call TRBD1 (6 bases). Germline V gene data show CDR1 as SEHNR and CDR2 as FQNEAQ (reference sequence). V lost 5 bases and J 2 bases, leaving 12 bases between the germline ends. The CDR3 has 14 amino acids.

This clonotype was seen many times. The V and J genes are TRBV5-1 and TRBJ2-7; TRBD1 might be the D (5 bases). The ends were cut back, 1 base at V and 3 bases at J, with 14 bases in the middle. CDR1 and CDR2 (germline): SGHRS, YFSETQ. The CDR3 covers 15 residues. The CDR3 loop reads CASSLSPGISYEQYF. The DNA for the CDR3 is TGCGCCAGCAGCTTGTCCCCAGGGATTAGCTACGAGCAGTACTTC.

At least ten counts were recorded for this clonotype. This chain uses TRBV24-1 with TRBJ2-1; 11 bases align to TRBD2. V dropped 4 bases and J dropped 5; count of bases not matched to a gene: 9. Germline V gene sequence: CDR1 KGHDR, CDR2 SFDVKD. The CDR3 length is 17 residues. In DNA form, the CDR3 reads TGTGCCACCAGTGACCCATCTAGCGGGAGGTTCAACAATGAGCAGTTCTTC. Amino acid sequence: CATSDPSSGRFNNEQFF.

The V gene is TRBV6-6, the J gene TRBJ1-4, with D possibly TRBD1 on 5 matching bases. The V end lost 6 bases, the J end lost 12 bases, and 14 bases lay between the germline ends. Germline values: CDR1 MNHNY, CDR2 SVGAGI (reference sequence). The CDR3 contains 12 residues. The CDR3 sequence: CASRNYEGQLFF. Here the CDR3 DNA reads TGTGCCAGCAGGAACTACGAGGGGCAACTGTTTTTT.

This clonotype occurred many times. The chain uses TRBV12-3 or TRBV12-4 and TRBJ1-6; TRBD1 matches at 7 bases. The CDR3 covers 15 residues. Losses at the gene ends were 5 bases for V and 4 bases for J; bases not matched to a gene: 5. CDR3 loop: CASSRQGGYNSPLHF. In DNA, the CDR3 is TGTGCCAGCAGTAGGCAGGGGGGTTATAATTCACCCCTCCACTTT.

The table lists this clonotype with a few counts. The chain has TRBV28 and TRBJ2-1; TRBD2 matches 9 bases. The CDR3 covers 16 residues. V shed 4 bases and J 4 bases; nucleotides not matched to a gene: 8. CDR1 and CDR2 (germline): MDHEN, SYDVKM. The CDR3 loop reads CASSSPAGGLYNEQFF. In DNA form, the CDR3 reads TGTGCCAGCAGTTCTCCCGCGGGAGGGCTGTACAATGAGCAGTTCTTC.

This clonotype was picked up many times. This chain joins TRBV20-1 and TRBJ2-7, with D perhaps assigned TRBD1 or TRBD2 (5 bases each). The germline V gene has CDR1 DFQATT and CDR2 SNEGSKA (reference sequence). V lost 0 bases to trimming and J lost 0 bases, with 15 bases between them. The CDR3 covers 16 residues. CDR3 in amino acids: CSARDRVGTLSYEQYF. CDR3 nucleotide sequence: TGCAGTGCTAGAGATAGGGTAGGGACCCTCTCCTACGAGCAGTACTTC.

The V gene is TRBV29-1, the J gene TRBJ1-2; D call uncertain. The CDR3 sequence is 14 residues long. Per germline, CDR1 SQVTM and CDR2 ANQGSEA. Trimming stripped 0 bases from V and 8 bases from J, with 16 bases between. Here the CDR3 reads CSVEDLTATGGYTF. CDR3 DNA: TGCAGCGTTGAAGATCTTACGGCTACGGGCGGCTACACCTTC.

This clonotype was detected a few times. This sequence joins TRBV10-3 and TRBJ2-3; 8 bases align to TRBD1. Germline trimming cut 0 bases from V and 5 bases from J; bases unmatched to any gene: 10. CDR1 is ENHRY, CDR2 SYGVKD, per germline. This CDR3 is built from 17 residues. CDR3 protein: CAISESDRGPQKDTQYF. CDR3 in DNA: TGTGCCATCAGTGAGTCAGACAGGGGCCCACAAAAAGATACGCAGTATTTT.

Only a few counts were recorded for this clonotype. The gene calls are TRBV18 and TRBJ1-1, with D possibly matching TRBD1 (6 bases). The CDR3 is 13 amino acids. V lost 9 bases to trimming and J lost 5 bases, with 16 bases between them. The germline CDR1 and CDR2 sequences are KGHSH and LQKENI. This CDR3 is CASTGQVTTEAFF. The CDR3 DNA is TGTGCCAGTACGGGACAAGTAACGACTGAAGCTTTCTTT. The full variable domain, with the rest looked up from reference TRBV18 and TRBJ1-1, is NAGVMQNPRHLVRRRGQEARLRCSPMKGHSHVYWYRQLPEEGLKFMVYLQKENIIDESGMPKERFSAEFPKEGPSILRIQQVVRGDSAAYFCASTGQVTTEAFFGQGTRLTVV.

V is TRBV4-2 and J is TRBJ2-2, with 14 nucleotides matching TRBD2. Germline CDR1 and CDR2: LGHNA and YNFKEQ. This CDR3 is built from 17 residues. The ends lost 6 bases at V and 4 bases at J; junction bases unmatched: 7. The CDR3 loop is CASRQTSGRGGTGELFF. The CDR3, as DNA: TGTGCCAGCAGGCAGACTAGCGGGAGGGGGGGCACCGGGGAGCTGTTTTTT.

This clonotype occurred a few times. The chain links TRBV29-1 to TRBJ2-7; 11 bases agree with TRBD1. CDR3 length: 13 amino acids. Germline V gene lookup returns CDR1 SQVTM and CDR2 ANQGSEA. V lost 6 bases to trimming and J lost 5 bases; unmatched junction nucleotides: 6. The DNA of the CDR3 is TGCAGCGTCCGGGACAGGGGGTTCGACGAGCAGTACTTC. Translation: CSVRDRGFDEQYF.

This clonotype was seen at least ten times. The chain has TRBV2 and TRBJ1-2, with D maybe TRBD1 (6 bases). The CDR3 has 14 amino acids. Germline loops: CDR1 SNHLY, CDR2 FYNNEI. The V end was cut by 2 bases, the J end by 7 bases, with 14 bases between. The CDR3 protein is CASSEILGAGGYTF. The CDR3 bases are TGTGCCAGCAGTGAAATTCTGGGGGCAGGTGGCTACACCTTC.

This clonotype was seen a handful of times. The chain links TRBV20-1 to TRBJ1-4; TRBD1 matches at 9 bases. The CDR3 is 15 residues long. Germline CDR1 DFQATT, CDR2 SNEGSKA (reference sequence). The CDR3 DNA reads TGCGGCGCCGGGACAGGGTCCGTCGGCGGTGAAAAACTGTTTTTT. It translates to CGAGTGSVGGEKLFF.

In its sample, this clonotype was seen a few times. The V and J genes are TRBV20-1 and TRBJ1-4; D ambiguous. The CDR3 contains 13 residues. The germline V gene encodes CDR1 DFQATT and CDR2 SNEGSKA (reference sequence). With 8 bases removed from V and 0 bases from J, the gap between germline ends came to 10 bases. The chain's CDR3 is CSILGATNEKLFF. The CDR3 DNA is TGCAGTATACTCGGGGCAACTAATGAAAAACTGTTTTTT.

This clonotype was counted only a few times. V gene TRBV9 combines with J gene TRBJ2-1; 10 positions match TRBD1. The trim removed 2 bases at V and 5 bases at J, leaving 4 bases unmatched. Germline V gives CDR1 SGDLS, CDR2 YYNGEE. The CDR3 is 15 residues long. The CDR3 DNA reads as TGTGCCAGCAGCGTTCGCGGGACAGGGGACAATGAGCAGTTCTTC. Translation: CASSVRGTGDNEQFF.

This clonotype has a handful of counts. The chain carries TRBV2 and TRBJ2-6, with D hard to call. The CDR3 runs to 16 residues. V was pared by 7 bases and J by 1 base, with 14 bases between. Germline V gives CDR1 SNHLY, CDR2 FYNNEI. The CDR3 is CASNLRRFSGANVLTF. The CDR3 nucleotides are TGTGCCAGCAACCTGCGACGGTTTTCTGGGGCCAACGTCCTGACTTTC.

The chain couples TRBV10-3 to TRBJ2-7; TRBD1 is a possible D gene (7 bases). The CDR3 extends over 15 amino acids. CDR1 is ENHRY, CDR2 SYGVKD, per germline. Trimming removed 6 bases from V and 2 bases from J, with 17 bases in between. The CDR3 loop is CAISLDRAGTYEQYF. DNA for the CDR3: TGTGCCATCAGCCTCGACAGGGCGGGGACCTACGAGCAGTACTTC.

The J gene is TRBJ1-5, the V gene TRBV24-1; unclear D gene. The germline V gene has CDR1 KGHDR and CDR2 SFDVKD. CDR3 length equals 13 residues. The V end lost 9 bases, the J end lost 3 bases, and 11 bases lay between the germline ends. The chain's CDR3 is CATRGSLNQPQHF. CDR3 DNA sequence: TGTGCCACCCGAGGGTCCCTCAATCAGCCCCAGCATTTT.

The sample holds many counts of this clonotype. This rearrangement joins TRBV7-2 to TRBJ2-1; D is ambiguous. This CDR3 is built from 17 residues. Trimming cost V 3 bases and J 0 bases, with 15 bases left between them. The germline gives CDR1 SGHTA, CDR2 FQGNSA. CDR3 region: CASSFSPSSSSYNEQFF. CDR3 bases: TGTGCCAGCAGCTTCTCACCTTCCTCGAGCTCCTACAATGAGCAGTTCTTC.

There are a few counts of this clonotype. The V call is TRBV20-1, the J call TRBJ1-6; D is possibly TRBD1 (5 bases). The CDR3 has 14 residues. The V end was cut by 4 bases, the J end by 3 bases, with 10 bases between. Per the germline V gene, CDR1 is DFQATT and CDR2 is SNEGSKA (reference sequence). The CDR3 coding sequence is TGCAGTGCTATCCACGACAGCTATAATTCACCCCTCCACTTT. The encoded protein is CSAIHDSYNSPLHF.

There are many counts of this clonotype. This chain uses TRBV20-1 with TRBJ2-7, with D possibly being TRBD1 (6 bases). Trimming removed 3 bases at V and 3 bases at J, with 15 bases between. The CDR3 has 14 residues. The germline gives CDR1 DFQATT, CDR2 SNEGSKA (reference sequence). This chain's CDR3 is CSARIPDRDYEQYF. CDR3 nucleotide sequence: TGCAGTGCTAGGATACCGGACAGAGACTACGAGCAGTACTTC.

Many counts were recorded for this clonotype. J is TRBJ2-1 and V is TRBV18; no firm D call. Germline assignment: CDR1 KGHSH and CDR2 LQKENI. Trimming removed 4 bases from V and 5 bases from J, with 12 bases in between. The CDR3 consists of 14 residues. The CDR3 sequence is CASSRTGWDNEQFF. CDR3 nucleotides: TGTGCCAGCTCACGTACCGGGTGGGACAATGAGCAGTTCTTC.